Below, 22 T cell receptor beta chains from the same sample are listed, as sequenced in a study of cytomegalovirus exposure and HLA in healthy donors. 13 Jbeta primers and 60 Vbeta primers were used for the PCR. Libraries were prepared by immunoSEQ multiplex PCR; TCRdb keeps only in-frame clonotypes and omits some of them. The sample lists some 150,000 clones, 70% to 85% occurring once. Sequencing was done on a sample of PBMCs. These receptors came from a man younger than 40 in good health and CMV-seropositive.

This sequence joins TRBV15 and TRBJ1-2; 10 nucleotides match TRBD1. Germline V gene lookup returns CDR1 LNHNV and CDR2 YYDKDF (reference sequence). Trimming at V came to 5 bases and at J to 4 bases, leaving 4 bases not matched to a gene. The CDR3 has 14 residues. CDR3 sequence reads: CATSGQGVTYGYTF. CDR3 bases: TGTGCCACCAGCGGACAGGGGGTTACCTATGGCTACACCTTC.

V is TRBV28 and J is TRBJ2-3, with 9 bases identical to TRBD1. The CDR3 runs to 15 residues. Germline CDR1 reads MDHEN; CDR2 reads SYDVKM. The V gene end was trimmed by 9 bases and the J gene end by 0 bases; junction bases not matched to a gene: 7. The CDR3 loop is CASSQGASSTDTQYF. The CDR3 region has the DNA TGTGCCAGTTCACAGGGGGCCTCTAGCACAGATACGCAGTATTTT.

A single count supports this clone. This chain connects TRBV4-3 to TRBJ2-3; D is possibly TRBD2 (5 bases). Germline V gives CDR1 LGHNA, CDR2 YSLEER. Between the trimmed V and J ends, which lost 5 bases and 0 bases, there was a span of 15 bases. The CDR3 covers 16 residues. CDR3 loop: CASSSKLAPSTDTQYF. DNA for the CDR3: TGCGCCAGCAGCTCGAAGCTAGCACCCAGCACAGATACGCAGTATTTT.

The J gene is TRBJ2-5, the V gene TRBV7-7; D might be TRBD1 (6 bases). Germline lookup yields CDR1 SSHAT and CDR2 FNYEAQ (reference sequence). The CDR3 is 14 residues long. Trimming stripped 5 bases from V and 5 bases from J, with 15 bases between. CDR3 nucleotides: TGTGCCAGCAGCCGTCAACAGGGACGGGAGACCCAGTACTTC. Translating gives CASSRQQGRETQYF.

This chain uses TRBV6-8 with TRBJ1-4; the D gene is possibly TRBD1 (5 bases). The CDR3 length is 17 residues. V gave up 2 bases and J gave up 3 bases, with 16 bases separating them. Germline CDR1 and CDR2: MNHGY and SAAAGT. CDR3 protein: CASSYPRWTPANEKLFF. The CDR3 DNA reads as TGTGCCAGCAGTTACCCCCGCTGGACACCAGCTAATGAAAAACTGTTTTTT.

Only a few counts were recorded for this clone. The V gene is TRBV29-1, the J gene TRBJ2-7, with D unclear. This CDR3 contains 16 residues. Looked up from germline, CDR1 is SQVTM and CDR2 is ANQGSEA. Trimming shortened V by 5 bases and J by 5 bases, and 25 bases separated the two germline ends. The CDR3 reads CSVTPEDKPMYDEQYF. CDR3 nucleotides: TGCAGCGTTACCCCTGAGGATAAACCTATGTACGACGAGCAGTACTTC.

V and J are TRBV6-5 and TRBJ2-5; D is perhaps TRBD1 (8 bases). The length of the CDR3 is 13 residues. Trimming pared 5 bases from V and 5 bases from J, leaving 12 bases between. Germline CDR1 is MNHEY and CDR2 is SVGAGI. The CDR3 reads CASSDRGGETQYF. The CDR3 DNA sequence: TGTGCCAGCAGTGACAGGGGAGGGGAGACCCAGTACTTC.

In its sample, this clone was seen a few times. The chain recombines TRBV27 with TRBJ1-2; weak D call: TRBD1 (5 bases). The CDR3 runs 15 residues. Germline assignment: CDR1 MNHEY and CDR2 SMNVEV (reference sequence). Trimming pared 6 bases from V and 3 bases from J, leaving 17 bases between. CDR3 in amino acids: CASRTRDAEDYGYTF. CDR3 DNA: TGTGCCAGCAGAACGCGGGACGCAGAGGACTATGGCTACACCTTC.

The chain links TRBV4-2 to TRBJ2-1; no firm D call. The CDR3 contains 14 residues. V gave up 1 base and J gave up 2 bases, with 6 bases separating them. The germline gives CDR1 LGHNA, CDR2 YNFKEQ. The CDR3 coding sequence is TGTGCCAGCAGCCAAGTCCTAACCTACAATGAGCAGTTCTTC. The encoded protein is CASSQVLTYNEQFF.

The rearrangement joins TRBV5-1 to TRBJ2-7; 7 bases map to TRBD1. This CDR3 has 14 amino acids. Germline trimming cut 4 bases from V and 4 bases from J; bases unmatched to any gene: 8. Per the germline V gene, CDR1 is SGHRS and CDR2 is YFSETQ. CDR3 nucleotides: TGCGCCAGCAGCACCAAGACAGGGTATTACGAGCAGTACTTC. This translates into CASSTKTGYYEQYF.

This sequence joins TRBV7-6 and TRBJ2-7; TRBD2 might be the D (5 bases). V was shortened by 5 bases and J by 7 bases, with 15 bases between the two germline ends. CDR3 length equals 13 residues. Germline CDR1 is SGHVS and CDR2 is FNYEAQ. The CDR3 sequence: CASSPLGEGEQYF. Here the CDR3 DNA reads TGTGCCAGCAGCCCCCTCGGGGAAGGGGAGCAGTACTTC.

The J gene is TRBJ2-2, the V gene TRBV11-3; D is possibly TRBD2 (6 bases). This CDR3 region has 14 residues. CDR1 and CDR2 (germline): SGHNT, YENEEA. Trimming stripped 2 bases from V and 5 bases from J, with 9 bases between. The DNA for the CDR3 is TGTGCCAGCAGCTTAATGGGGGGTACCGGGGAGCTGTTTTTT. Translated: CASSLMGGTGELFF.

The rearrangement links TRBV2 to TRBJ1-6, with D perhaps matching TRBD1 (5 bases). The CDR3 length is 15 residues. The germline V and J ends were trimmed by 3 bases and 6 bases, with 12 bases remaining between them. In germline, CDR1 is SNHLY, CDR2 FYNNEI. DNA of the CDR3: TGTGCCAGCAGTGACCAGGGTTCGGGTAATTCACCCCTCCACTTT. Translation gives CASSDQGSGNSPLHF. Full variable domain (missing parts from reference TRBV2 and TRBJ1-6): EPEVTQTPSHQVTQMGQEVILRCVPISNHLYFYWYRQILGQKVEFLVSFYNNEISEKSEIFDDQFSVERPDGSNFTLKIRSTKLEDSAMYFCASSDQGSGNSPLHFGNGTRLTVT.

The chain carries TRBV2 and TRBJ2-3, with D tentatively TRBD2 (5 bases). CDR1 is SNHLY and CDR2 is FYNNEI in the germline V gene. This CDR3 contains 12 residues. Trimming shortened V by 0 bases and J by 9 bases, and 7 bases separated the two germline ends. The CDR3 coding sequence is TGTGCCAGCAGTGAAGCGGGAGTCACGCAGTATTTT. Translation gives CASSEAGVTQYF.

Only one count was recorded for this clone. The rearrangement links TRBV4-1 to TRBJ2-7, with 8 positions matching TRBD1. The V gene's germline CDR1 is MGHRA and CDR2 YSYEKL. The V gene end was trimmed by 1 base and the J gene end by 6 bases; junction bases not matched to a gene: 8. The length of the CDR3 is 15 residues. In DNA, the CDR3 is TGCGCCAGCAGCCAAGTCCAGGGACAGGTTACCGAGCAGTACTTC. Translation gives CASSQVQGQVTEQYF.

This rearrangement joins TRBV11-2 to TRBJ2-7, with TRBD1 identical over 10 bases. Germline V lookup: CDR1 SGHAT, CDR2 FQNNGV. V trimming: 5 bases; J trimming: 6 bases; junction bases outside the gene matches: 10. The CDR3 extends over 15 amino acids. The CDR3 nucleotides read TGTGCCAGCAGCCCGCTTGGGACAGGGGTGGGCGAGCAGTACTTC. This translates into CASSPLGTGVGEQYF.

The genes are TRBV19 and TRBJ1-1, with 8 bases lining up with TRBD1. V was pared by 5 bases and J by 8 bases, with 13 bases of the junction left unmatched. CDR3 length: 15 residues. Looked up from germline, CDR1 is LNHDA and CDR2 is SQIVND (reference sequence). The CDR3 DNA is TGTGCCAGTAGTTCAGCAGGGGGCGCGGCGGAGGAAGCTTTCTTT. This sequence encodes CASSSAGGAAEEAFF.

CDR3 protein: CASSQPLGQTTNEKLFF. CDR3 bases: TGTGCCAGCAGCCAACCTTTGGGACAGACAACTAATGAAAAACTGTTTTTT. This chain connects TRBV4-2 to TRBJ1-4; 7 nucleotides agree with TRBD1. This CDR3 region has 17 residues. Germline V gives CDR1 LGHNA, CDR2 YNFKEQ. V lost 2 bases to trimming and J lost 0 bases; unmatched junction nucleotides: 6.

V gene TRBV7-9 combines with J gene TRBJ2-2; 8 bases match TRBD2. The J segment lost 4 bases and the V segment lost 3 bases, leaving 7 bases of the junction unmatched. The CDR3 is made up of 16 amino acids. Germline V gene data show CDR1 as SEHNR and CDR2 as FQNEAQ (reference sequence). This CDR3 is CASSFTTAGATGELFF. CDR3 in DNA: TGTGCCAGCAGCTTTACAACAGCGGGGGCCACCGGGGAGCTGTTTTTT.

This rearrangement joins TRBV28 to TRBJ2-5; TRBD2 agrees at 16 bases. The CDR3 has 19 residues. With V trimmed by 5 bases and J by 5 bases, 14 bases remained unmatched. Germline V CDR1 and CDR2: MDHEN, SYDVKM. CDR3 nucleotide sequence: TGTGCCAGCAGTCTCCGTTTAGGGACTAGCGGGGGGGCACAGGAGACCCAGTACTTC. This translates into CASSLRLGTSGGAQETQYF. The full variable domain, rest sourced from reference TRBV28 and TRBJ2-5, is DVKVTQSSRYLVKRTGEKVFLECVQDMDHENMFWYRQDPGLGLRLIYFSYDVKMKEKGDIPEGYSVSREKKERFSLILESASTNQTSMYLCASSLRLGTSGGAQETQYFGPGTRLLVL.

The CDR3 sequence: CASSPSGGSTGELFF. The DNA of the CDR3 is TGTGCCAGCTCACCCAGTGGAGGTTCCACCGGGGAGCTGTTTTTT. The chain has TRBV18 and TRBJ2-2; the D gene is possibly TRBD2 (5 bases). Germline V gene sequence: CDR1 KGHSH, CDR2 LQKENI. Trimming removed 3 bases at V and 4 bases at J, with 12 bases between. This CDR3 region has 15 residues.

The V gene is TRBV29-1, the J gene TRBJ2-5, with TRBD1 as a possible D gene (7 bases). The CDR3 is 13 amino acids. Germline CDR1 is SQVTM and CDR2 is ANQGSEA. Trimming took 3 bases from V and 2 from J, leaving 10 bases between them. DNA of the CDR3: TGCAGCGTTGAGGCAGGGGGGCAAGAGACCCAGTACTTC. Amino acid sequence: CSVEAGGQETQYF.